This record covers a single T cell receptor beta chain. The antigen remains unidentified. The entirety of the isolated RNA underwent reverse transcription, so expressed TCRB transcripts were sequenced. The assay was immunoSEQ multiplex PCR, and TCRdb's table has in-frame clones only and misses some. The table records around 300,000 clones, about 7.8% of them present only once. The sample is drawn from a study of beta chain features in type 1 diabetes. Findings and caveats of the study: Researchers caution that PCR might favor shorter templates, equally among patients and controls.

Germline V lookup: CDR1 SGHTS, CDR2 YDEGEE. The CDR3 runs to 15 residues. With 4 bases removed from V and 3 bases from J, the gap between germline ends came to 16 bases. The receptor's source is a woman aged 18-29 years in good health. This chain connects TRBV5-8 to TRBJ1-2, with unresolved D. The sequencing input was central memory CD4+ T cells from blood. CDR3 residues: CASSPLPGDYYGYTF. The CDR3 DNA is TGTGCCAGCAGCCCGCTGCCCGGCGACTACTATGGCTACACCTTC.